This T cell receptor beta chain was documented in a study of cytomegalovirus exposure and HLA in healthy donors. Whole-study context: An early release of data contained 75 million to 100 million unique TCRs, which came from HLA-typed donors. Out of 300 to 500 genotyped donors, less than 85% belonged to the Caucasian-associated ancestry cluster. General observations from the study: Previously analyzed data showed that most TCR beta V segments were productive at a frequency of about 87% or about 30%.

As for the donors, each was a healthy bone marrow donor. V dropped 4 bases and J dropped 5 bases, with 14 bases sitting between them. In germline, CDR1 is SGHAT, CDR2 FQDESV (reference sequence). The CDR3 length is 14 residues. About this clone: The target antigen is unknown.

Both 60 Vbeta primers and 13 Jbeta primers went into the PCR. This table comes from immunoSEQ multiplex PCR, and its TCRdb copy is limited to in-frame clones, with some not included. The sample records roughly 130,000 clones, approximately 78% being singletons. This chain uses TRBV11-1 with TRBJ2-5; the D gene is possibly TRBD2 (6 bases). The sample taken for sequencing was PBMCs. The TCR was taken from a woman in her thirties or forties in good health and CMV-seropositive. The CDR3: CASSSPEGQETQYF. CDR3 nucleotides: TGTGCCAGCAGCTCTCCGGAGGGGCAGGAGACCCAGTACTTC.